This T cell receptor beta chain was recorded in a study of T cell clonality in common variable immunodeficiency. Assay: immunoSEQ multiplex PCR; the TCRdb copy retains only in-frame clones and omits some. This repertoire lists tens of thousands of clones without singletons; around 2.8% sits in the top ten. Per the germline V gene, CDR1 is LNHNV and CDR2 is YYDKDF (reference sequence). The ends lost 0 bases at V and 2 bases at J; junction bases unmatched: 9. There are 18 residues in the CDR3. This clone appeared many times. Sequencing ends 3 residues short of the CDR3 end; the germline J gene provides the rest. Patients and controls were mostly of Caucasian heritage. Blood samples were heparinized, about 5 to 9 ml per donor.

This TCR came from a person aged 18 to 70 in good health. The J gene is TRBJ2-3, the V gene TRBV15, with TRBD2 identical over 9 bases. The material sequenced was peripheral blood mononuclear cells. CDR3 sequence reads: CATSRDPPSGEVTDTQYF. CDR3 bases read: TGTGCCACCAGCAGAGACCCCCCTAGCGGGGAGGTCACAGATACG.